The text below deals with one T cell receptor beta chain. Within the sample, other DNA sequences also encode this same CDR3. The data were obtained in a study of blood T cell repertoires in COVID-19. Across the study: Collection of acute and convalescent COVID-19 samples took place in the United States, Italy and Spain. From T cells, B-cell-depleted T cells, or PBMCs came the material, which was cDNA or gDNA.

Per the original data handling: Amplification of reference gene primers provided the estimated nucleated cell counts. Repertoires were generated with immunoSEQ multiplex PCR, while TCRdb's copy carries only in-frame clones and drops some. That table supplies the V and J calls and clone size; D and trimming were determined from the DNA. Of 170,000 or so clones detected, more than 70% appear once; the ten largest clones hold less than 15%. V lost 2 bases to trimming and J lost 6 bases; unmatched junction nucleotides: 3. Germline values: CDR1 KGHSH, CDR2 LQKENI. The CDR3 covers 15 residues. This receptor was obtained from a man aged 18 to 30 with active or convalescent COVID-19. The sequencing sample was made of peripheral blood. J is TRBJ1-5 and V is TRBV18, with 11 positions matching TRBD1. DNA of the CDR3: TGTGCCAGCTCACCAGGACAGGGGGCAGGTCAGCCCCAGCATTTT. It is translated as CASSPGQGAGQPQHF.